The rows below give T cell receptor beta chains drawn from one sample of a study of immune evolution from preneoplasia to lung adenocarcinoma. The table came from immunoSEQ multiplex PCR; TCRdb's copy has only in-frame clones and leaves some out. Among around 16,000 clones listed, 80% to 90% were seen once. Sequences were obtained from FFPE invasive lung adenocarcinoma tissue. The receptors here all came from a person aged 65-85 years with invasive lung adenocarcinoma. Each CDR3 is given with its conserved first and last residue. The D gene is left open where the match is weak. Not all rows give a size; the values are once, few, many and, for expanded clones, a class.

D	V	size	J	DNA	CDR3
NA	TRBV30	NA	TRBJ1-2	TGTGCCTGGGAGAGATACAGGAGACTTAATGGCTACACCTTC	CAWERYRRLNGYTF
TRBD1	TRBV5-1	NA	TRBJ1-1	TGCGCCAGCAGCCTACGGACAGGACGGAACACTGAAGCTTTCTTT	CASSLRTGRNTEAFF
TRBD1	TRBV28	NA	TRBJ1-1	TGTGCCACCGACAGCGGACAGGGACTGAACACTGAAGCTTTCTTT	CATDSGQGLNTEAFF
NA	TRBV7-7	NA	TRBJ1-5	TGTGCTAGCAGCTTAGCCCCCCGGAGGGATCAGCCCCAGCATTTT	CASSLAPRRDQPQHF
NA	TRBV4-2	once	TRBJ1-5	TGTGCCAGCAGCCAAGGCCGTAGCAATCAGCCCCAGCATTTT	CASSQGRSNQPQHF
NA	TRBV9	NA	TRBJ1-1	TGTGCCAACAGCGTAGTGCCAGAAAGCCATTCCGAAGCTTTCTTT	CANSVVPESHSEAFF
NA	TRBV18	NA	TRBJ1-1	TGTGCCAGCTCACGGCAAGGGGCCGGTGAAGCTTTCTTT	CASSRQGAGEAFF
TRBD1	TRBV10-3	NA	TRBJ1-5	TGTGCCATCAGTGAGGGACAGGTCAGCAATCAGCCCCAGCATTTT	CAISEGQVSNQPQHF
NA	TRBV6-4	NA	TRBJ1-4	TGTGCCAGCAGTGGCGTGTCATGGGGTCGTGAAAAACTGTTTTTT	CASSGVSWGREKLFF
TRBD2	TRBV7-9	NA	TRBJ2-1	TGTGCCAGCAGCTCCCAAAGCGGGGGTGCCTACAATGAGCAGTTCTTC	CASSSQSGGAYNEQFF
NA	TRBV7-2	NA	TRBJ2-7	TGTGCCAGCAGCTTAGCAGGGGCTCGAACCTACGAGCAGTACTTC	CASSLAGARTYEQYF
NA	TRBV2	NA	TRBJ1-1	TGTGCCAGCTCATCGAACTCAGGATCTGAAGCTTTCTTT	CASSSNSGSEAFF
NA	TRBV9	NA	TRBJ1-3	TGTGCCAGCAGCGTAGCAAGGGGAAACTCTGGAAACACCATATATTTT	CASSVARGNSGNTIYF
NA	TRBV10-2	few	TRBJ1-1	TGCGCCAGCAGGGTGGCGAACACTGAAGCTTTCTTT	CASRVANTEAFF
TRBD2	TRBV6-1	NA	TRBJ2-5	TGTGCCAGCAGTGAAGGAGGGACTAAAGAGACCCAGTACTTC	CASSEGGTKETQYF
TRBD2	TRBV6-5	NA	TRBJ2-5	TGTGCCAGCAGTTACAGGGGAGCGGGAAAAGAGACCCAGTACTTC	CASSYRGAGKETQYF
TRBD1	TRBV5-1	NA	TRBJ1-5	TGCGCCAGCAGCTTAGGGACAGGGGCGGGTCAGCCCCAGCATTTT	CASSLGTGAGQPQHF
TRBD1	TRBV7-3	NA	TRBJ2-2	TGTGCCAGCAGCTTATTAGGAGGGGACAGGGGACTCCTACTTCGGACTTGGGAGGAGGTGTTTTTT	CASSLLGGDRGLLLRTWEEVFF
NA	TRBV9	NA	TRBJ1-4	TGTGCCAGCAGCCTTGGCCCGTATACGGGGCAACTGTTTTTT	CASSLGPYTGQLFF
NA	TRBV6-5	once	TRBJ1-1	TGTGCCAGCACTCCCCGGGGGAGGCGGAACACTGAAGCTTTCTTT	CASTPRGRRNTEAFF
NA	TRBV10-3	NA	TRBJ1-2	TGTGCCATCAGTGGGACAGACTATGGCTACACCTTC	CAISGTDYGYTF
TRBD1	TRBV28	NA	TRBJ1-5	TGTGCCAGCAGAGATTCCGGGACAGCTAGCAATCAGCCCCAGCATTTT	CASRDSGTASNQPQHF
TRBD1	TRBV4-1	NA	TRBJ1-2	TGCGCCAGCAGCCACTTGGGACAGCCCTATGGCTACACCTTC	CASSHLGQPYGYTF
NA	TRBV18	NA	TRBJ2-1	TGTGCCAGCTCACTAGGGGTATTTGGCTACAATGAGCAGTTCTTC	CASSLGVFGYNEQFF
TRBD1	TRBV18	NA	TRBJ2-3	TGTGCCAGCTCACCGCGGACAGGGAGCAGCACAGATACGCAGTATTTT	CASSPRTGSSTDTQYF
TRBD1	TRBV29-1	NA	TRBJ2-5	TGCAGCGTTGAAAGTTTTAGGGGGCCAGAGACCCAGTACTTC	CSVESFRGPETQYF
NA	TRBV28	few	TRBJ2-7	TGTGCCAGCAGAGACACAGGGTTGTGGTACGAGCAGTACTTC	CASRDTGLWYEQYF
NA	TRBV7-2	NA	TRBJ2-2	TGTGCCAGCAGCTTAGCGGGATTCGACACCGGGGAGCTGTTTTTT	CASSLAGFDTGELFF
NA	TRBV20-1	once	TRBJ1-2	TGCAGTTCGGACAGCTATGGCTACACCTTC	CSSDSYGYTF
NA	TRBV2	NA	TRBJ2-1	TGTGCCAGCAGTATCTCCGGTCTGGACTCCTACAATGAGCAGTTCTTC	CASSISGLDSYNEQFF
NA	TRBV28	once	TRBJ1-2	TGTGCCAGCAGTCCCGACACCTATGGCTACACCTTC	CASSPDTYGYTF
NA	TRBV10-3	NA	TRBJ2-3	TGTGCCATCAGTTCCGCCGGGCAGGACGTTTGGGATACGCAGTATTTT	CAISSAGQDVWDTQYF